Listed here are 28 T cell receptor beta chains from one sample, sequenced in a study of cytomegalovirus exposure and HLA in healthy donors. The PCR employed 60 Vbeta primers together with 13 Jbeta primers. TCRdb's copy holds only in-frame clones and misses some; the assay was immunoSEQ multiplex PCR. The sample features around 100,000 clones, with 3.7% in its top ten. The source material was PBMCs. Every receptor here comes from a man between 25 and 39 years old in good health and CMV-seronegative.

The rearrangement uses TRBV7-2 and TRBJ2-1; TRBD1 agrees at 12 bases. CDR1 SGHTA and CDR2 FQGNSA come from the germline V gene. Unmatched junction bases numbered 4, after V lost 11 bases and J lost 8 bases. This CDR3 is built from 12 residues. CDR3: CAGGQGAYEQFF. The CDR3 DNA is TGTGCCGGGGGACAGGGGGCCTATGAGCAGTTCTTC.

The chain is built from TRBV2 and TRBJ2-3; D remains ambiguous. The CDR3 is 12 residues long. CDR1 is SNHLY, CDR2 FYNNEI, per germline. Trimming left V 5 bases short and J 2 bases short, with 5 bases between. CDR3 nucleotide sequence: TGTGCCAGCAGTCTTTACACAGATACGCAGTATTTT. This gives the protein CASSLYTDTQYF.

V usage is TRBV7-9 and J usage is TRBJ2-1; a possible D gene is TRBD1 (5 bases). The CDR3 spans 16 residues. Per the germline V gene, CDR1 is SEHNR and CDR2 is FQNEAQ (reference sequence). V was shortened by 1 base and J by 2 bases, with 12 bases between the two germline ends. The CDR3 is CASSLDRWGPYNEQFF. The CDR3 coding sequence is TGTGCCAGCAGCTTAGATCGTTGGGGCCCCTACAATGAGCAGTTCTTC.

The chain recombines TRBV4-2 with TRBJ1-1, with D perhaps matching TRBD1 (5 bases). There are 13 residues in the CDR3. Trimming took off 0 bases at V and 8 bases at J, with 10 bases between the two ends. Germline V gene lookup returns CDR1 LGHNA and CDR2 YNFKEQ. This CDR3 reads CASSQDGAGEAFF. The CDR3 DNA is TGTGCCAGCAGCCAAGATGGGGCAGGGGAAGCTTTCTTT.

The chain couples TRBV4-1 to TRBJ1-1, with TRBD1 matching over 7 bases. Germline CDR1 reads MGHRA; CDR2 reads YSYEKL. Unmatched junction bases numbered 11, after V lost 4 bases and J lost 6 bases. The CDR3 contains 15 residues. Here the CDR3 DNA reads TGCGCCAGCAGCCGACACGACAGGGTCAATGCTGAAGCTTTCTTT. Encoded protein: CASSRHDRVNAEAFF.

The chain links TRBV5-1 to TRBJ2-7; 9 bases line up with TRBD1. This CDR3 is 14 amino acids long. Germline assignment: CDR1 SGHRS and CDR2 YFSETQ. V was pared by 4 bases and J by 2 bases, with 4 bases of the junction left unmatched. CDR3 loop: CASSTDRGPYEQYF. CDR3 sequence (DNA): TGCGCCAGCAGCACGGACAGGGGACCCTACGAGCAGTACTTC.

The gene calls are TRBV7-6 and TRBJ2-7; D gene uncertain. Germline CDR1 is SGHVS and CDR2 is FNYEAQ. The V end lost 2 bases, the J end lost 1 base, and 6 bases lay between the germline ends. CDR3 length: 13 amino acids. The DNA for the CDR3 is TGTGCCAGCAGCTTATCGAGATCCTACGAGCAGTACTTC. Translated, it gives CASSLSRSYEQYF.

The gene calls are TRBV29-1 and TRBJ1-4, with D unresolved. This CDR3 comprises 13 residues. Trimming took off 4 bases at V and 0 bases at J, with 6 bases between the two ends. Per germline, CDR1 SQVTM and CDR2 ANQGSEA. The CDR3 nucleotides are TGCAGCGTTGGCGGGACAACTAATGAAAAACTGTTTTTT. Protein product: CSVGGTTNEKLFF.

The chain uses TRBV5-1 and TRBJ1-4; 7 bases map to TRBD1. The CDR3 totals 14 residues. Germline V CDR1 and CDR2: SGHRS, YFSETQ. V was pared by 1 base and J by 4 bases, with 1 base of the junction left unmatched. The CDR3 sequence is CASSLRDSNEKLFF. Written as DNA, the CDR3 is TGCGCCAGCAGCTTGCGGGACAGTAATGAAAAACTGTTTTTT.

This sequence joins TRBV6-5 and TRBJ2-3; the D gene is possibly TRBD1 (5 bases). Trimming removed 10 bases from V and 4 bases from J, with 18 bases in between. The germline CDR1 and CDR2 sequences are MNHEY and SVGAGI. CDR3 length equals 14 residues. The CDR3 DNA sequence: TGTGCCATCTCTGAGACCAGGGCCGCAGATACGCAGTATTTT. This translates into CAISETRAADTQYF.

V is TRBV9 and J is TRBJ1-4; weak D call: TRBD1 (5 bases). V shed 0 bases and J shed 2 bases, with 8 bases lying between them. CDR1 SGDLS and CDR2 YYNGEE come from the germline V gene. The CDR3 covers 15 residues. Here the CDR3 DNA reads TGTGCCAGCAGCGTAGAAGGGGCCACTAATGAAAAACTGTTTTTT. It yields the protein CASSVEGATNEKLFF.

V usage is TRBV19 and J usage is TRBJ2-3; D possibly corresponds to TRBD2 (7 bases). This CDR3 comprises 17 residues. The V end was cut by 0 bases, the J end by 2 bases, with 15 bases between. Germline assignment: CDR1 LNHDA and CDR2 SQIVND (reference sequence). The CDR3 sequence is CASSIEGGPQNTDTQYF. The CDR3 region has the DNA TGTGCCAGTAGTATAGAGGGGGGGCCACAAAACACAGATACGCAGTATTTT.

The CDR3 DNA reads as TGTGCCAGCAGCGTAGGGCAGGGGGCCGGTATCTATGGCTACACCTTC. Amino acid sequence: CASSVGQGAGIYGYTF. The V gene is TRBV9, the J gene TRBJ1-2, with 8 bases matching TRBD1. The CDR3 has 16 amino acids. V was clipped by 0 bases and J by 4 bases; unmatched bases: 8. Germline CDR1 SGDLS, CDR2 YYNGEE.

The rearrangement links TRBV6-6 to TRBJ1-3; tentative D call: TRBD1 (6 bases). This CDR3 is built from 14 residues. The V end was cut by 3 bases, the J end by 2 bases, with 8 bases between. Germline V gene sequence: CDR1 MNHNY, CDR2 SVGAGI (reference sequence). The CDR3 loop is CASSYEGAGNTIYF. In nucleotides, the CDR3 is TGTGCCAGCAGTTATGAGGGGGCTGGAAACACCATATATTTT.

The chain uses TRBV5-4 and TRBJ1-1; D remains ambiguous. V was pared by 0 bases and J by 5 bases, with 14 bases between. CDR1 is SGHNT, CDR2 YYREEE, per germline (reference sequence). CDR3 length equals 15 residues. CDR3 in DNA: TGTGCCAGCAGCTTGGCCGCCCTCGACTGGACTGAAGCTTTCTTT. This translates into CASSLAALDWTEAFF.

This rearrangement joins TRBV6-6 to TRBJ2-2; 8 nucleotides match TRBD1. This CDR3 is built from 15 residues. CDR1 MNHNY and CDR2 SVGAGI come from the germline V gene (reference sequence). V shed 10 bases and J 4 bases; nucleotides not matched to a gene: 11. The CDR3 nucleotides read TGTGCCAACGGACAGGGCCGTAGCGGCACCGGGGAGCTGTTTTTT. Translating it yields CANGQGRSGTGELFF.

The gene calls are TRBV6-1 and TRBJ1-5; a possible D gene is TRBD1 (5 bases). This CDR3 has 15 residues. Trimming removed 4 bases from V and 0 bases from J, with 10 bases in between. Germline V gene lookup returns CDR1 MNHNS and CDR2 SASEGT. The CDR3 protein is CASSAGLSSNQPQHF. CDR3 coding DNA: TGTGCCAGCAGTGCGGGACTTTCTAGCAATCAGCCCCAGCATTTT.

This sequence joins TRBV6-1 and TRBJ1-3, with TRBD1 as a possible D gene (6 bases). CDR3 length equals 18 residues. The V gene lost 1 base and the J gene lost 0 bases, with 16 bases spanning the gap. Germline values: CDR1 MNHNS, CDR2 SASEGT. The CDR3 sequence is CASSEEGVNLISGNTIYF. For the CDR3, the DNA is TGTGCCAGCAGTGAAGAGGGGGTTAACCTGATCTCTGGAAACACCATATATTTT.

The chain recombines TRBV5-1 with TRBJ2-3; 13 bases align to TRBD2. Germline values: CDR1 SGHRS, CDR2 YFSETQ. The CDR3 contains 16 residues. V was pared by 7 bases and J by 5 bases, with 10 bases of the junction left unmatched. CDR3 sequence (DNA): TGCGCCAGCCACCTCACTAGCGGGGGGGCCGGAGATACGCAGTATTTT. Translating gives CASHLTSGGAGDTQYF.

J is TRBJ2-3 and V is TRBV29-1; 9 positions match TRBD1. V shed 4 bases and J 3 bases; nucleotides not matched to a gene: 8. CDR3 length: 15 residues. Germline V CDR1 and CDR2: SQVTM, ANQGSEA. CDR3 sequence (DNA): TGCAGCGTTGTGGGGGACAGGGACTTTACAGATACGCAGTATTTT. Protein: CSVVGDRDFTDTQYF.

CDR3 loop: CASSFGWAGRGTGELFF. The CDR3 DNA reads as TGTGCCAGCAGCTTCGGCTGGGCAGGGCGAGGCACCGGGGAGCTGTTTTTT. This chain joins TRBV7-9 and TRBJ2-2, with a possible D match to TRBD1 (5 bases). Per the germline V gene, CDR1 is SEHNR and CDR2 is FQNEAQ (reference sequence). Between the trimmed V and J ends, which lost 3 bases and 4 bases, there was a span of 18 bases. The CDR3 has 17 amino acids.

This chain links TRBV6-4 with TRBJ1-4; perhaps TRBD1 as D (6 bases). CDR1 and CDR2 from the germline V gene are MRHNA and SNTAGT. V was clipped by 5 bases and J by 5 bases, with 15 bases between them. This CDR3 region has 15 residues. The CDR3 region is CASSRLGAENEKLFF. CDR3 coding DNA: TGTGCCAGCAGTCGATTGGGGGCTGAGAATGAAAAACTGTTTTTT.

The chain couples TRBV5-1 to TRBJ2-5, with D possibly being TRBD1 (5 bases). The CDR3 has 14 amino acids. The V gene lost 4 bases and the J gene lost 1 base, with 11 bases spanning the gap. Germline CDR1 reads SGHRS; CDR2 reads YFSETQ. The CDR3 coding sequence is TGCGCCAGCAGCCCGTATGGGGCCCAAGAGACCCAGTACTTC. Translation: CASSPYGAQETQYF.

The J gene is TRBJ2-7, the V gene TRBV4-2; D perhaps matches TRBD2 (7 bases). The germline V gene has CDR1 LGHNA and CDR2 YNFKEQ. This CDR3 has 15 amino acids. V was trimmed by 1 base and J by 5 bases, leaving 15 bases between them. The CDR3 DNA follows: TGTGCCAGCAGCCAAGTCGGCAGGGGAGGGGACGAGCAGTACTTC. Its protein is CASSQVGRGGDEQYF.

On this clone: One end of the junction fails to match germline, which may point to a read error. The chain links TRBV7-2 to TRBJ2-5; the D gene is possibly TRBD2 (6 bases). The J call may be mistaken, given a closer DNA end match to TRBJ2-7. This CDR3 region has 14 residues. Germline V gene sequence: CDR1 SGHTA, CDR2 FQGNSA. In nucleotides, the CDR3 is TGTGCCAGCGGCTTAACGGGGGTCGGTTACGAGCAGTACTTC. Translation: CASGLTGVGYEQYF.

J is TRBJ1-3 and V is TRBV7-2; 7 positions agree with TRBD1. The junction had 8 bases not matched to a gene; V was cut back by 5 bases and J by 4 bases. This CDR3 is built from 15 residues. Germline V gene sequence: CDR1 SGHTA, CDR2 FQGNSA. In DNA, the CDR3 is TGTGCCAGCAGCACACTATCGGGACAGGGAAACACCATATATTTT. This gives the protein CASSTLSGQGNTIYF.

The chain carries TRBV29-1 and TRBJ2-5; D is unresolved. Trimming removed 4 bases at V and 0 bases at J, with 18 bases between. Germline V gene sequence: CDR1 SQVTM, CDR2 ANQGSEA. CDR3 length: 16 residues. Here the CDR3 reads CSVGPGRRVHQETQYF. CDR3 bases: TGCAGCGTTGGGCCCGGTCGACGGGTACACCAAGAGACCCAGTACTTC.

V usage is TRBV7-3 and J usage is TRBJ2-2, with 10 bases lining up with TRBD1. The CDR3 length is 14 residues. With 4 bases clipped from V and 6 bases from J, the junction kept 2 bases outside the gene matches. Germline CDR1 is SGHTA and CDR2 is FQGTGA. The CDR3 sequence is CASSSGQGAGELFF. The CDR3 region has the DNA TGTGCCAGCAGCTCCGGACAGGGGGCCGGGGAGCTGTTTTTT.